This TCR beta chain was retrieved from a study of blood T cells in healthy people across ages. A second about 7 to 12 cycle PCR used barcoded and J-beta primers. From the 5' RACE reads, TCRdb called clonotypes with MiXCR, one entry per CDR3 protein. The sample yields more than 900,000 distinct CDR3 sequences, under 35% seen once. CDR3 length: 13 amino acids. The J segment lost 6 bases and the V segment lost 5 bases, leaving 3 bases of the junction unmatched. Germline V gene sequence: CDR1 ENHRY, CDR2 SYGVKD. The table lists this clonotype with a few counts. In addition, the sample was reused for a study of T cells of mothers and their children. According to that study: A handful of children, together with their three healthy Caucasian mothers, made up the donors. Related and unrelated pairs show similar thymic shaping of TCR recombination output.

This sequence joins TRBV10-3 and TRBJ1-5, with 8 bases lining up with TRBD1. The receptor comes from a woman aged 35 to 49 in good health. The sample comprised blood. CDR3 loop: CAISYDRGQPQHF. DNA for the CDR3: TGTGCCATCAGTTATGACAGGGGTCAGCCCCAGCATTTT.